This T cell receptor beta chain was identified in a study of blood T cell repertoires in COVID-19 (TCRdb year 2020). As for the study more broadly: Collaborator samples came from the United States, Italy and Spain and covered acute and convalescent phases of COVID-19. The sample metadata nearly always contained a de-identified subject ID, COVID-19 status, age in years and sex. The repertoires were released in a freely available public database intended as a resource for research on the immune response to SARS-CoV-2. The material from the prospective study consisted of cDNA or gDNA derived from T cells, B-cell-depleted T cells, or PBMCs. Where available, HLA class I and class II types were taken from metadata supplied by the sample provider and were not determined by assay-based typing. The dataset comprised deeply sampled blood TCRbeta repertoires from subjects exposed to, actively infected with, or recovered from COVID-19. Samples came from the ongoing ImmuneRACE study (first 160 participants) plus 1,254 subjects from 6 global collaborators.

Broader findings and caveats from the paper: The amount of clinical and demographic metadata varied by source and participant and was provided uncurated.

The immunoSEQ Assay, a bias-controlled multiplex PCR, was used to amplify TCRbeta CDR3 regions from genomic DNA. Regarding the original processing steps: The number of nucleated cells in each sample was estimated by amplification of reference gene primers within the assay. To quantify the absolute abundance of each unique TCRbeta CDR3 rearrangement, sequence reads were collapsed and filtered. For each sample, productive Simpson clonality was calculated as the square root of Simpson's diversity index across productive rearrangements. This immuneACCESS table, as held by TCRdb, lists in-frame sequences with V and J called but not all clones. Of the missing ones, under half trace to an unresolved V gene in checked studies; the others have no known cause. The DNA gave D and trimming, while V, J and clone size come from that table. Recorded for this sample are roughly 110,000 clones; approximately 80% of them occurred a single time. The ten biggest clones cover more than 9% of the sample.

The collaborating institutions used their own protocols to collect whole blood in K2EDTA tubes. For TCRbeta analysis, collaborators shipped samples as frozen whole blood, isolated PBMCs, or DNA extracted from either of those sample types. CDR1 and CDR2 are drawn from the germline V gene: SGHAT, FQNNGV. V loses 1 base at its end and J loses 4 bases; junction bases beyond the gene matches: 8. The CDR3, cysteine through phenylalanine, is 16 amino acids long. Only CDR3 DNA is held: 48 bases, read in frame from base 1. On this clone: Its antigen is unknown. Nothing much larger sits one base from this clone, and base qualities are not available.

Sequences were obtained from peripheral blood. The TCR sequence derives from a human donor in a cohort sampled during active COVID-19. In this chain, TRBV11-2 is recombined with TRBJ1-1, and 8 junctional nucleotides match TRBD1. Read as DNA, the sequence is TGTGCCAGCAGCTTAGGGTGGACAGGGCCGGGCACTGAAGCTTTCTTT. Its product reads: CASSLGWTGPGTEAFF.